The present TCR beta chain was sequenced within a study of T cell changes during pregnancy in multiple sclerosis. This table comes from immunoSEQ multiplex PCR, and its TCRdb copy is limited to in-frame clones, with some not included. The sample lists around 15,000 clones, 84% seen once, with more than 8.5% in the top ten. V was shortened by 2 bases and J by 4 bases, with 19 bases between the two germline ends. The CDR3 totals 17 residues. The germline CDR1 and CDR2 sequences are SGDLS and YYNGEE. The source of this sequence is a female donor in good health, enrolled as a control in a pregnancy study. The V gene is TRBV9, the J gene TRBJ2-1; unclear D gene. Material: CD8+ T cells from peripheral blood mononuclear cells, obtained in the second trimester of pregnancy. As DNA, the CDR3 is TGTGCCAGCAGCGTGGTCGACGGTGAAAGGAGATACAATGAGCAGTTCTTC. Amino acids: CASSVVDGERRYNEQFF.